This TCR beta chain was sequenced for a study of T cell repertoires in cytomegalovirus infection (dated by TCRdb to the late 2010s). Regarding the complete study: Because public TCR beta signatures pointed to carriage of CMV infection together with the matching HLA type, the HLA type of each donor mattered for the analysis. General study outcomes and caveats: In both this cohort and an independent roughly 350-donor cohort, the cumulative frequency of public TCR beta family members distinguished carriers of CMV infection plus the relevant HLA type. The ex vivo response was dominated by HLA-C-restricted CMV-specific TCR beta clonotypes, which also provided the single most frequent clonotype in two of eight donors.

The germline V gene sets CDR1 to ENHRY and CDR2 to SYGVKD. Its CDR3 holds 14 amino acids, cysteine through phenylalanine. Left in the record is the CDR3 DNA by itself, 42 bases read in frame from the first base. V is pared back by 4 bases and J by 4 bases, with 10 bases lying between the germline termini. The listed sequencing device is Illumina HiSeq 1500. Using fastp trimming at Q25 and MiXCR clonotype assembly, TCRdb reanalyzed the public sequencing data and kept in-frame beta chains. Every CDR3 protein is listed once, alongside the most common genes and DNA of its rows. Recorded for this sample are some 110,000 distinct CDR3 sequences; about 9.5% of them occurred a single time. The top ten clones comprise 25% to 40% of the sample. This clonotype was seen ten or more times. Its antigen has not been determined. No quality values exist for individual bases; no much larger clone is one base distant.

The sample taken for sequencing was PBMCs, sequenced either directly or after in vitro stimulation (not recorded which). This sequence originates from a human donor in good health (CMV status not recorded). Some clones in this sample may be carry-over from other donors' samples. The V gene is TRBV10-3 and the J gene is TRBJ1-4; no confident D gene assignment can be made. The CDR3 here reads CAISGNGLNEKLFF. The nucleotide sequence reads as follows: TGTGCCATCAGTGGGAATGGACTTAATGAAAAACTGTTTTTT.